The clone carrying this TCR beta chain occurred a few times. The V segment lost 4 bases and the J segment 5 bases; nucleotides outside the gene matches: 5. CDR1 MNHEY and CDR2 SVGAGI come from the germline V gene. The length of the CDR3 is 14 residues. The data belong to a study of blood T cell repertoires in COVID-19. Study-level information: From the United States, Italy and Spain came samples of acute and convalescent COVID-19.

Authors' methods: Nucleated cell counts were estimated from reference gene primer amplification. Profiling relied on immunoSEQ multiplex PCR, and the TCRdb table lists in-frame clones only, not all of them. The DNA gave D and trimming, while V, J and clone size come from that table. The data show about 150,000 clones, with roughly 80% seen just once and more than 2.5% held by the top ten. This chain connects TRBV6-5 to TRBJ1-1; 9 nucleotides agree with TRBD1. Sequenced: peripheral blood. The origin of this receptor is a woman at least 80 years old with acute or convalescent COVID-19. CDR3 DNA sequence: TGTGCCAGCAGTTTAACAGGGGGCCGTACTGAAGCTTTCTTT. It encodes CASSLTGGRTEAFF.